The 32 T cell receptor beta chains given below trace back to one sample, sequenced in a study of shared clonotypes between healthy human individuals. Repertoires were generated with immunoSEQ multiplex PCR, while TCRdb's copy carries only in-frame clones and drops some. This sample has around 2.1 million clones, with roughly 95% found just once. The source material was naive CD4+ T cells sorted from blood. Subset here: CD45RA+ positively selected. The source is a man aged 18 to 35 in good health.

This clone was detected only once. The rearrangement joins TRBV2 to TRBJ1-4; D perhaps matches TRBD1 (5 bases). Trimming left V 1 base short and J 8 bases short, with 11 bases between. The CDR3 extends over 14 amino acids. Germline-derived CDR1 and CDR2 are SNHLY and FYNNEI. The CDR3 is CASSEGGVAEKLFF. CDR3 bases: TGTGCCAGCAGTGAAGGGGGGGTTGCGGAAAAACTGTTTTTT.

The chain employs TRBV6-1 and TRBJ1-4; maybe TRBD1 (6 bases). CDR3 length: 13 residues. From germline, CDR1 is MNHNS and CDR2 SASEGT. The V end was cut by 6 bases, the J end by 8 bases, with 13 bases between. The CDR3 DNA is TGTGCCAGCAGGAGGGGGGTTGAGGAAAAACTGTTTTTT. Its protein is CASRRGVEEKLFF.

V gene TRBV28 combines with J gene TRBJ2-7, with TRBD1 identical over 7 bases. The CDR3 has 13 amino acids. V lost 6 bases and J lost 3; bases outside the gene matches: 5. CDR1 and CDR2 from the germline V gene are MDHEN and SYDVKM. CDR3 bases: TGTGCCAGCAGACAACAGGGGCTCTACGAGCAGTACTTC. This codes for CASRQQGLYEQYF.

This clone is a singleton in its sample. The J gene is TRBJ1-6, the V gene TRBV19; 9 bases line up with TRBD1. V gave up 5 bases and J gave up 8 bases; unmatched junction bases: 10. This CDR3 is 16 amino acids long. The germline V gene encodes CDR1 LNHDA and CDR2 SQIVND (reference sequence). CDR3 DNA: TGTGCCAGTAGTCTACGGACAGGGGATTGGTATTCACCCCTCCACTTT. Protein sequence: CASSLRTGDWYSPLHF. Looking up the rest from reference TRBV19 and TRBJ1-6 gives the full variable domain: DGGITQSPKYLFRKEGQNVTLSCEQNLNHDAMYWYRQDPGQGLRLIYYSQIVNDFQKGDIAEGYSVSREKKESFPLTVTSAQKNPTAFYLCASSLRTGDWYSPLHFGNGTRLTVT.

This sequence joins TRBV23-1 and TRBJ2-2; possible D gene TRBD1, 5 bases. TRBV23-1 is identified as an open reading frame with a role that is uncertain. The CDR3 sequence is 16 residues long. V shed 2 bases and J shed 5 bases, with 15 bases lying between them. The DNA for the CDR3 is TGCGCCAGCAGTCAACGGCAGGGTGTTGAGACCGGGGAGCTGTTTTTT. It is translated as CASSQRQGVETGELFF.

The rearrangement uses TRBV19 and TRBJ1-4; 10 nucleotides line up with TRBD1. The CDR3 runs to 16 residues. CDR1 is LNHDA, CDR2 SQIVND, per germline (reference sequence). V lost 4 bases and J lost 5; bases outside the gene matches: 7. The CDR3 nucleotides read TGTGCCAGTAGTACTCGACAGGGGGCTGAAAATGAAAAACTGTTTTTT. Amino acids: CASSTRQGAENEKLFF.

The rearrangement links TRBV2 to TRBJ1-5, with 7 nucleotides matching TRBD1. V trimming: 3 bases; J trimming: 1 base; junction bases outside the gene matches: 6. CDR3 length: 16 residues. Germline V gene lookup returns CDR1 SNHLY and CDR2 FYNNEI. The CDR3 protein is CASSEWAGGSNQPQHF. CDR3 nucleotides: TGTGCCAGCAGTGAGTGGGCAGGGGGGAGCAATCAGCCCCAGCATTTT.

The V call is TRBV18, the J call TRBJ1-4; D remains unclear. Looked up from germline, CDR1 is KGHSH and CDR2 is LQKENI. This CDR3 contains 14 residues. The ends were cut back, 2 bases at V and 4 bases at J, with 8 bases in the middle. In DNA form, the CDR3 reads TGTGCCAGCTCACCATTGGGTATTAATGAAAAACTGTTTTTT. Its translation: CASSPLGINEKLFF. Full variable domain (rest looked up from reference TRBV18 and TRBJ1-4): NAGVMQNPRHLVRRRGQEARLRCSPMKGHSHVYWYRQLPEEGLKFMVYLQKENIIDESGMPKERFSAEFPKEGPSILRIQQVVRGDSAAYFCASSPLGINEKLFFGSGTQLSVL.

This sequence joins TRBV5-1 and TRBJ2-7; TRBD2 matches 7 bases. This CDR3 is 15 amino acids long. Trimming removed 6 bases from V and 2 bases from J; junction bases left unmatched: 11. The germline V gene encodes CDR1 SGHRS and CDR2 YFSETQ. CDR3 sequence reads: CASTMVGAGTYEQYF. CDR3 sequence (DNA): TGCGCCAGCACCATGGTAGGAGCGGGGACCTACGAGCAGTACTTC.

In DNA, the CDR3 is TGTGCCAGCAGCTGGCGACCAATCCGCAATGAGCAGTTCTTC. Protein sequence: CASSWRPIRNEQFF. The V call is TRBV7-2, the J call TRBJ2-1; D unresolved. CDR3 size: 14 residues. V was clipped by 4 bases and J by 6 bases, with 13 bases between them. The germline gives CDR1 SGHTA, CDR2 FQGNSA. Full variable domain (missing parts from reference TRBV7-2 and TRBJ2-1): GAGVSQSPSNKVTEKGKDVELRCDPISGHTALYWYRQSLGQGLEFLIYFQGNSAPDKSGLPSDRFSAERTGGSVSTLTIQRTQQEDSAVYLCASSWRPIRNEQFFGPGTRLTVL.

The rearrangement links TRBV5-1 to TRBJ2-7; 10 bases fit TRBD1. The CDR3 loop spans 14 amino acids. From germline, CDR1 is SGHRS and CDR2 YFSETQ. V was clipped by 0 bases and J by 8 bases; unmatched bases: 5. CDR3 sequence: CASSLGQGARQQYF. CDR3 DNA sequence: TGCGCCAGCAGCTTGGGACAGGGGGCGCGCCAGCAGTACTTC.

The CDR3 loop is CASSLNPSGASYNEQFF. In nucleotides, the CDR3 is TGCGCCAGCAGCTTGAACCCTAGCGGGGCCTCCTACAATGAGCAGTTCTTC. The chain employs TRBV5-1 and TRBJ2-1; 9 nucleotides agree with TRBD2. Losses at the gene ends were 1 base for V and 0 bases for J; bases not matched to a gene: 5. Germline V gene lookup returns CDR1 SGHRS and CDR2 YFSETQ. This CDR3 region has 17 residues.

V and J are TRBV28 and TRBJ1-2; weak D call: TRBD1 (6 bases). CDR1 and CDR2 from the germline V gene are MDHEN and SYDVKM. V was clipped by 1 base and J by 8 bases, with 11 bases between them. There are 13 residues in the CDR3. The CDR3 DNA sequence: TGTGCCAGCAGTTTATATCAGGGGTGGGGCTACACCTTC. Protein sequence: CASSLYQGWGYTF.

The chain combines TRBV21-1 with TRBJ2-7; whether TRBD1, the table's D call, matches the DNA was not checked. TRBV21-1 is listed as a pseudogene. CDR3 size: 16 residues. The CDR3 spells CASSKGPPGQDYEQYF. CDR3 nucleotide sequence: TGTGCCAGCAGCAAAGGGCCCCCGGGACAAGACTACGAGCAGTACTTC.

This clone was seen a few times. Other DNA sequences of this sample code for an identical CDR3. The CDR3 here is CASSLGSYEQYF. In DNA form, the CDR3 reads TGTGCCAGCAGCTTAGGATCCTACGAGCAGTACTTC. This chain connects TRBV11-2 to TRBJ2-7; D is uncertain. In germline, CDR1 is SGHAT, CDR2 FQNNGV. This CDR3 is 12 amino acids long. V lost 1 base, J lost 1 base, and 2 bases lay in between.

This chain uses TRBV20-1 with TRBJ1-2; D is unresolved. The CDR3 totals 9 residues. Germline V CDR1 and CDR2: DFQATT, SNEGSKA (reference sequence). The CDR3 DNA reads TGCAGCCCCTCTGAAGGCTACACCTTC. Translation: CSPSEGYTF.

Remarks on this clone: No DNA is shown, since the ends of the CDR3 on it are uncertain; the CDR3 is the one TCRdb lists. The chain is built from TRBV5-1 and TRBJ1-1; the table's D gene call, TRBD1, was not cross checked with the DNA. The CDR3 has 14 residues if both end residues are counted. Per germline, CDR1 SGHRS and CDR2 YFSETQ. This CDR3 is CASSFGQGTALTLF.

CDR3 sequence: CASSSLGRAGDRAFF. The CDR3 bases are TGTGCCAGCAGTTCCCTTGGACGCGCGGGTGATAGGGCTTTCTTT. The V gene is TRBV6-6, the J gene TRBJ1-1; the D is unclear. The CDR3 totals 15 residues. V gave up 4 bases and J gave up 11 bases, with 23 bases separating them. CDR1 is MNHNY, CDR2 SVGAGI, per germline (reference sequence).

The V and J genes are TRBV21-1 and TRBJ2-7; TRBD1, the table's D call, was not compared with the DNA. TRBV21-1 is a listed pseudogene. The CDR3 sequence is 18 residues long. CDR3 DNA sequence: TGTGCCAGCAGCAAACAACAGGGGACTCGGAATAGGCCTTACGAGCAGTACTTC. This encodes CASSKQQGTRNRPYEQYF.

As concerns this clone: The same CDR3 is also encoded by other DNA sequences in this sample. The CDR3 region is CASSLGGQETQYF. In DNA, the CDR3 is TGCGCCAGCAGCTTGGGGGGCCAGGAGACCCAGTACTTC. The V call is TRBV5-1, the J call TRBJ2-5; D is perhaps TRBD1 (5 bases). The CDR3 has 13 residues. Germline V gives CDR1 SGHRS, CDR2 YFSETQ. Trimming took off 0 bases at V and 5 bases at J, with 8 bases between the two ends.

The gene calls are TRBV18 and TRBJ2-1; TRBD2 matches at 16 bases. V lost 0 bases to trimming and J lost 2 bases; unmatched junction nucleotides: 7. The CDR3 sequence is 20 residues long. Germline-derived CDR1 and CDR2 are KGHSH and LQKENI. CDR3 in amino acids: CASSPPWGLAGGWTYNEQFF. Here the CDR3 DNA reads TGTGCCAGCTCACCACCGTGGGGACTAGCGGGAGGGTGGACCTACAATGAGCAGTTCTTC.

The genes are TRBV4-1 and TRBJ2-2; 12 nucleotides align to TRBD2. From germline, CDR1 is MGHRA and CDR2 YSYEKL. Trimming at V came to 2 bases and at J to 4 bases, leaving 5 bases not matched to a gene. The CDR3 runs to 17 residues. The CDR3 DNA follows: TGCGCCAGCAGCCAACCTAGCGGGAGGGCGAGCACCGGGGAGCTGTTTTTT. Its translation: CASSQPSGRASTGELFF.

CDR3: CASSFPLGEQYF. CDR3 sequence (DNA): TGTGCCAGCAGCTTTCCCCTCGGCGAGCAGTACTTC. The chain links TRBV5-6 to TRBJ2-7; the D is unclear. Trimming shortened V by 2 bases and J by 6 bases, and 9 bases separated the two germline ends. From germline, CDR1 is SGHDT and CDR2 YYEEEE. The CDR3 totals 12 residues.

CDR3 DNA: TGTGCCAGCAGGCAGGGACTAGGAGGAGATACGCAGTATTTT. This translates into CASRQGLGGDTQYF. The chain joins TRBV6-5 to TRBJ2-3; TRBD2 agrees at 8 bases. CDR1 is MNHEY and CDR2 is SVGAGI in the germline V gene. This CDR3 is built from 14 residues. Losses at the gene ends were 6 bases for V and 5 bases for J; bases not matched to a gene: 7.

The chain combines TRBV5-4 with TRBJ1-4, with TRBD1 matching 8 bases. V was pared by 5 bases and J by 6 bases, with 9 bases of the junction left unmatched. The CDR3 totals 15 residues. Per germline, CDR1 SGHNT and CDR2 YYREEE (reference sequence). The CDR3 DNA reads TGTGCCAGCAGTAGGGGGACGACAGGGGATGAAAAACTGTTTTTT. Residues: CASSRGTTGDEKLFF.

The rearrangement joins TRBV13 to TRBJ2-3, with TRBD2 identical over 8 bases. In germline, CDR1 is PRHDT, CDR2 FYEKMQ (reference sequence). V gave up 5 bases and J gave up 9 bases; unmatched junction bases: 13. The CDR3 spans 15 residues. The CDR3, as DNA: TGTGCCAGCAGCAATAGCGGGAAGGCGGGTAAGACGCAGTATTTT. Translation: CASSNSGKAGKTQYF.

V usage is TRBV9 and J usage is TRBJ2-3; TRBD1 aligns across 9 bases. Trimming at V came to 4 bases and at J to 1 base, leaving 7 bases not matched to a gene. The CDR3 runs 16 residues. Germline CDR1 SGDLS, CDR2 YYNGEE. The CDR3 protein is CASSLGQGGGTDTQYF. The CDR3 DNA reads as TGTGCCAGCAGCTTGGGACAGGGTGGGGGCACAGATACGCAGTATTTT.

This sequence joins TRBV2 and TRBJ2-7, with D perhaps matching TRBD2 (5 bases). Looked up from germline, CDR1 is SNHLY and CDR2 is FYNNEI. The CDR3 has 13 residues. Trimming shortened V by 7 bases and J by 1 base, and 11 bases separated the two germline ends. The CDR3 nucleotides are TGTGCCAGCACCCGGACTCCTTCCTACGAGCAGTACTTC. It translates to CASTRTPSYEQYF.

The chain recombines TRBV7-8 with TRBJ1-6; tentatively, D is TRBD1 (5 bases). Looked up from germline, CDR1 is SGHVS and CDR2 is FQNEAQ. This CDR3 region has 12 residues. The V gene lost 11 bases and the J gene lost 7 bases, with 12 bases spanning the gap. The CDR3 nucleotides read TGTGCCGGAGGGGAGGGGAATTCACCCCTCCACTTT. As protein: CAGGEGNSPLHF.

J is TRBJ2-1 and V is TRBV11-2; 8 nucleotides align to TRBD2. There are 14 residues in the CDR3. Germline lookup yields CDR1 SGHAT and CDR2 FQNNGV. The ends lost 7 bases at V and 6 bases at J; junction bases unmatched: 8. The CDR3 sequence: CASKLAETVNEQFF. The CDR3 region has the DNA TGTGCCAGCAAACTAGCGGAAACCGTCAATGAGCAGTTCTTC.

The chain has TRBV7-2 and TRBJ1-6; perhaps TRBD1 as D (5 bases). CDR1 and CDR2 (germline): SGHTA, FQGNSA. There are 15 residues in the CDR3. The V end was cut by 1 base, the J end by 8 bases, with 12 bases between. The CDR3 loop is CASSLDRGLYSPLHF. CDR3 coding DNA: TGTGCCAGCAGCTTAGATCGGGGCTTATATTCACCCCTCCACTTT.

The V call is TRBV28, the J call TRBJ1-5, with 7 bases identical to TRBD1. The V segment lost 4 bases and the J segment 7 bases; nucleotides outside the gene matches: 7. Germline V gene data show CDR1 as MDHEN and CDR2 as SYDVKM. CDR3 size: 14 residues. The CDR3 here is CASSSRGVGQPQHF. The CDR3 DNA follows: TGTGCCAGCAGTTCCAGGGGGGTAGGACAGCCCCAGCATTTT.